The clone carrying this TCR beta chain is a singleton in its sample. The target antigen is unknown. TCRdb's table, derived via immunoSEQ multiplex PCR, lists solely in-frame clones and lacks some. The sample holds 95,000 to 150,000 clones, around 87% seen once. This sample stems from a study of T cell responses to AZD1222 COVID-19 vaccine. Study at large: Second doses were pooled across both intervals (about 4 or about 12 weeks). Findings of the study overall: CD4 TCRs linked to vaccination spanned spike, dominating at 160-218 and 743-854.

In germline, CDR1 is SGHNT, CDR2 YYREEE (reference sequence). CDR3 length equals 15 residues. The V and J ends lost 4 bases and 2 bases respectively, with 15 bases between them. The chain links TRBV5-4 to TRBJ1-1; D is possibly TRBD1 (6 bases). The material was peripheral blood, obtained on day 0 of AZD1222 vaccination. This clonotype was sampled from an adult in good health. CDR3: CASSDVSRGNTEAFF. In nucleotides, the CDR3 is TGTGCCAGCAGCGACGTAAGCAGGGGTAACACTGAAGCTTTCTTT.